Sequencing of this T cell receptor (beta chain) was carried out in a study of response to subunit inactivated influenza vaccine listed by TCRdb under 2018. Notes on the research overall: Deep quantitative profiling of the T cell receptor repertoire was used in the study to follow responses to a trivalent subunit inactivated influenza vaccine.

To prepare the library, RT-PCR was applied. Sequencing used an Illumina HiSeq 2500. In TCRdb, the public reads were trimmed at Q25 with fastp and aligned with MiXCR, with productive beta chains retained. Rows with one shared CDR3 protein collapse into an entry with the most common genes and DNA. This sample lists about 540,000 distinct CDR3 sequences; 20% to 25% were detected once. The ten largest clones capture around 2.8% of the sample. This clonotype was observed a few times. The antigen it binds to is not known. The sample holds no much larger clone one base away, and base qualities are not on file. Findings and caveats that apply to the study as a whole: According to the authors, only a limited number of new T cells may be recruited by each seasonal influenza vaccination.

The germline ends are 12 bases apart after V is trimmed by 6 bases and J by 2 bases. The cysteine opens and the phenylalanine closes a CDR3 of 13 amino acids. The read is trimmed to its CDR3 DNA, 39 bases read in frame from base 1. Taken from the germline V gene (reference sequence), the CDR1 and CDR2 loops are DFQATT and SNEGSKA. In addition, the sample was reused for a study of T cells expressing NK-cell markers. From that second study: The TCR beta cDNA libraries were made using 5'RACE template switching, a step that added both a universal primer site and unique molecular identifiers. TCR beta-chain repertoires were profiled in sorted CD3+CD56+NKG2C+, CD3+CD56+NKG2C- and CD3+CD56-NKG2C+ T-cell subsets from about 8 donors. Of the eight sequenced donors, seven were found to be HCMV-seropositive and one was found to be HCMV-seronegative. To restrict sorting to alphabetaTCR-expressing T cells, an anti-gammadeltaTCR antibody was added in several experiments. In more than five donors, the dominant CD3+CD56+NKG2C+ clonotypes were found to rank among the top 10 CD8+ clonotypes and to make up about 1.0-7.0% of CD8+ T cells. Those dominant clonotypes were again the most abundant among CD3+CD56-NKG2C+ cells in several donors, at about 28.3-60.1%. It remained unclear whether the expanded NKG2C-expressing T cell clones were specific for HCMV antigens. Randomly selected healthy volunteers, three men and five women, were used as the eight sequenced donors. To determine HCMV serostatus, a commercial ELISA kit was used to detect HCMV-specific IgG in serum. Peripheral blood mononuclear cells were isolated from blood by Ficoll density gradient centrifugation. Magnetic immunoseparation with Miltenyi isolation kits was used to isolate CD4+ and CD8+ T cells from PBMC. Synthesis of cDNA was primed from the TCR beta constant segment and was followed by two consecutive PCR amplification steps. Libraries were sequenced as 2 x 150 bp reads on Illumina HiSeq 2000/2500, MiSeq or NextSeq. MIGEC was used to demultiplex reads and group reads by UMI, and MiTCR was used to assemble and quantify clonotypes. To exclude erroneous sequences, any TCR cDNA sequence not supported by at least two reads was discarded. Downstream repertoire analysis used the tcR package, and clonotypes were matched across fractions by CDR3 nucleotide sequence plus V segment. VDJmatch was used to annotate antigen specificity against VDJdb, with one amino acid substitution in CDR3 permitted.

Sequenced here: CD4+ T cells sorted from PBMCs, sampled 12 days after vaccination. The chain employs TRBV20-1 and TRBJ2-3; the D gene remains uncertain. This TCR was recovered from a man aged 50 to 59 who received an inactivated influenza vaccine. Donor details come from another sample of the same person, matched by shared clones. The DNA sequence follows: TGCAGTGCCCCGCCCACTGTCACAGATACGCAGTATTTT. It translates as CSAPPTVTDTQYF.